This T cell receptor (beta chain) was found in a study of blood T cells in healthy people across ages (dated by TCRdb to 2014 to 2015). Study-wide context: Template switching captured roughly one uniquely barcoded TCR beta cDNA molecule per two T cells in model experiments. To avoid experimental bias, donors of different ages were distributed randomly across sequencing lanes. To track age-related changes in TCR beta repertoire diversity, the study relied on deep sequencing normalized with unique cDNA molecular identifiers. The donors were split into four age groups: young (average about 15 years), middle-aged (around 37), aged (roughly 65) and long-lived (roughly 80). Two additional independent replicas of 1 million unique cDNA reads from the same blood draw were analyzed for two donors (one aged 18 to 30 and one aged 80 or older).

As regards this clonotype: Its antigen is unknown. No base quality information exists; no much larger clone differs at one position.

Donors were a few dozen systemically healthy Caucasian individuals from Russia aged roughly 6 to 90 years. Approximately 9.3 milliliters of peripheral blood were drawn from each donor into EDTA-treated Vacutainer tubes. Ficoll-Paque density-gradient centrifugation was used to isolate PBMCs, with at least 6 million per sample. Trizol reagent was used to extract total RNA from PBMCs, with at least 5.5 micrograms per sample. The percentages of naive CD45RAhigh/CD27high T cells were determined by flow cytometry on a PBMC aliquot from every donor. The method was 5' RACE. A second roughly 6 to 12 cycle PCR used a sample-barcoded 5' primer and a J-beta primer mix. A template-switch 5' adaptor carrying 12 random nucleotides introduced a unique molecular identifier onto each TCR beta cDNA molecule. Each sample yielded at least 3 million CDR3-containing paired-end reads. First-strand cDNA was synthesized from all RNA with the Mint cDNA synthesis kit, primed by a TRBC-specific oligonucleotide. After uracil-DNA glycosylase treatment, a first 18-cycle PCR used universal primers M1SS and BC2_uni_R on all cDNA. Processing in the source paper ran as follows. Each sample was normalized by randomly selecting 1 million high-quality reads, each carrying a distinct molecular identifier. Reads sharing molecular identifiers were discarded rather than binned into consensus sequences. CDR3 identification, clonotype clustering and error correction used MiTCR with a Q25 quality threshold and the strictest error-elimination algorithm. Lower-bound total TCR beta diversity was estimated with a nonparametric unseen species model using Euler transformation. The raw public data were reprocessed by TCRdb itself: fastp quality trimming at Q25, MiXCR clonotype calling, in-frame beta chains only. Each CDR3 protein appears once, grouped with its most common genes and DNA. In this record, the V and J calls reflect TCRdb's handling and not the investigators' own analysis. This sample comprises 1.5 million to 2 million distinct CDR3 sequences, approximately 39% of them detected only once. The ten largest clones take up roughly 23% of the sample.

Ends trimmed: V by 4 bases, J by 7 bases; bases unmatched to a gene: 11. The germline V gene (reference sequence) provides CDR1 LGHDT and CDR2 YNNKEL. The CDR3 holds 17 amino acids from the cysteine to the phenylalanine. Only the CDR3 region is kept as DNA, spanning 51 bases read in frame from base 1. What the research found in general, with its limitations: Compared with the aged group, the long-lived group had more naive CD4+ T cells, fewer expanded clones and increased TCR diversity, suggesting age selection. Bulk unsorted PBMC profiling prevented conclusive comparison of naive and antigen-experienced compartments. A strong correlation was found between observed TCR beta diversity and the percentage of naive T cells measured by flow cytometry. Observed TCR beta diversity per million T cells fell roughly linearly with age, and a significant reduction was already apparent by age about 36. Estimates of total diversity based on one million sequenced T cells were considered lower bounds and underestimates. Donor CMV infection status was unknown, potentially confounding age-related changes in expanded clonotypes.

The origin of this receptor is a human donor in good health. The chain is made from TRBV3-1 and TRBJ2-1; 12 central bases correspond to TRBD2. The specimen sequenced was blood. Here is the DNA: TGTGCCAGCAGCCGAGAAGTCCTAGCGGGGGGGCGGAATGAGCAGTTCTTC. Its product reads: CASSREVLAGGRNEQFF.